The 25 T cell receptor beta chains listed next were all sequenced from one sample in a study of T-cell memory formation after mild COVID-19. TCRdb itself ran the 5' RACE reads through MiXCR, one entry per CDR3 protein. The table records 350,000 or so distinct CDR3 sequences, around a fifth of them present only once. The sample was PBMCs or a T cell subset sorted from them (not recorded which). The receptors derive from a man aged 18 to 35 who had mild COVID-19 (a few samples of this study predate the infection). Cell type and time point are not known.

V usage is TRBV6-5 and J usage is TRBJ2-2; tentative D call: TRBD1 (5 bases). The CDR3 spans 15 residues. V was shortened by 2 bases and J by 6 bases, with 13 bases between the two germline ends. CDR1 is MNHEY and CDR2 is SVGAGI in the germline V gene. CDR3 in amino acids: CASSYEGDGAGELFF. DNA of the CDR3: TGTGCCAGCAGTTACGAAGGGGATGGAGCCGGGGAGCTGTTTTTT.

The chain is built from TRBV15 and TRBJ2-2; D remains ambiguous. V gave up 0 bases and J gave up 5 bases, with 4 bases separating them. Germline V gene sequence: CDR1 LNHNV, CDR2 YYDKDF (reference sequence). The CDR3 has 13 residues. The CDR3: CATSRDATGELFF. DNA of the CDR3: TGTGCCACCAGCAGAGATGCGACCGGGGAGCTGTTTTTT.

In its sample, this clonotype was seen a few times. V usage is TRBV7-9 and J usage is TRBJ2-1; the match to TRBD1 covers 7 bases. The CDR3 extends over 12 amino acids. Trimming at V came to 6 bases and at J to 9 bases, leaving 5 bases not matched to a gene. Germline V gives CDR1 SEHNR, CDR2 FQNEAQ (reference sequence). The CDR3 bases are TGTGCCAGCAGACGAGGGGGCTTTGAGCAGTTCTTC. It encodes CASRRGGFEQFF. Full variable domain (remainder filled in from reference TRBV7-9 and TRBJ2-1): DTGVSQNPRHKITKRGQNVTFRCDPISEHNRLYWYRQTLGQGPEFLTYFQNEAQLEKSRLLSDRFSAERPKGSFSTLEIQRTEQGDSAMYLCASRRGGFEQFFGPGTRLTVL.

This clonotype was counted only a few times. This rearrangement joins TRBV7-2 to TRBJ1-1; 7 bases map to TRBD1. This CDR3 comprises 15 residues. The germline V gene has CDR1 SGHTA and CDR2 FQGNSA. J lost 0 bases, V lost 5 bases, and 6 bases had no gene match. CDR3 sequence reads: CASSPSQGVNTEAFF. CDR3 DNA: TGTGCCAGCAGCCCCAGTCAGGGGGTGAACACTGAAGCTTTCTTT.

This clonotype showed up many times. DNA for the CDR3: TGTGCCAGCAGTTTAGGAGGTAGTTCGACGGCAGAAAACATTCAGTACTTC. This encodes CASSLGGSSTAENIQYF. The gene calls are TRBV12-3 or TRBV12-4 and TRBJ2-4; D not certain. The CDR3 totals 17 residues. V was shortened by 1 base and J by 5 bases, with 18 bases between the two germline ends.

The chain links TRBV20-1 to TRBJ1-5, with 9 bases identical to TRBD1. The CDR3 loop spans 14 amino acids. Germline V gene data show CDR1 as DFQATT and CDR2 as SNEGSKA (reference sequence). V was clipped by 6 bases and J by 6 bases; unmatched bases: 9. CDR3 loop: CSARAGTGIQPQHF. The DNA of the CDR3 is TGCAGTGCCAGGGCCGGGACAGGGATTCAGCCCCAGCATTTT.

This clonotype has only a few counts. The CDR3 nucleotides are TGCGCCAGCAGCCAGGGGGGGTTGCGGGACAGGGATTACGAGCAGTACTTC. Translated: CASSQGGLRDRDYEQYF. V and J are TRBV4-1 and TRBJ2-7; 9 bases agree with TRBD1. This CDR3 region has 17 residues. Germline V lookup: CDR1 MGHRA, CDR2 YSYEKL. With 3 bases clipped from V and 4 bases from J, the junction kept 13 bases outside the gene matches.

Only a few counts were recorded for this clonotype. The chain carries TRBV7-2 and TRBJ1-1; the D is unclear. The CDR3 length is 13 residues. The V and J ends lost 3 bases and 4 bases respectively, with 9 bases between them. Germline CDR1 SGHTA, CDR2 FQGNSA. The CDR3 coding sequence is TGTGCCAGCAGCTTGGCTCCGGGCACTGAAGCTTTCTTT. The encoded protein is CASSLAPGTEAFF.

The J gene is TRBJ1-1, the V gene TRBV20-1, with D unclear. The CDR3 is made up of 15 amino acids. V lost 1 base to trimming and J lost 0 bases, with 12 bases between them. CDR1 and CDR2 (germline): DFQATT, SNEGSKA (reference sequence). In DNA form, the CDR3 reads TGCAGTGCTAGAGGCTTGGAGGACTTGAACACTGAAGCTTTCTTT. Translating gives CSARGLEDLNTEAFF.

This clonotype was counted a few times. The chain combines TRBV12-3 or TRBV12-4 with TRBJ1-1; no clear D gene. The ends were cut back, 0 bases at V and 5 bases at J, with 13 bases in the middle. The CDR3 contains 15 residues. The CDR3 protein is CASSLALGVFTEAFF. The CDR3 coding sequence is TGTGCCAGCAGTTTAGCGCTCGGGGTTTTTACTGAAGCTTTCTTT.

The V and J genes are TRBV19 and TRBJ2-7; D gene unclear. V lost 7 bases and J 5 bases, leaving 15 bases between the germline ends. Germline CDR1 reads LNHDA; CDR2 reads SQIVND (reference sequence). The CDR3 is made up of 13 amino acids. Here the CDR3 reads CASKTSGSHEQYF. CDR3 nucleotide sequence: TGTGCCAGTAAAACGTCCGGATCCCACGAGCAGTACTTC.

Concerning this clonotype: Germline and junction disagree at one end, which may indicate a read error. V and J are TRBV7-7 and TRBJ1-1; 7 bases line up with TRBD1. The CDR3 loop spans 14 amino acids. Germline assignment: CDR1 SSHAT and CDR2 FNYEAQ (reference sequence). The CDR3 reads CASRDGQVNTEAFF. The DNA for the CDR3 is TGTGCTAGCAGGGATGGACAGGTGAACACTGAAGCTTTCTTT.

CDR3 amino acids: CASSPRLVSEQYV. Written as DNA, the CDR3 is TGTGCCAGCAGCCCACGACTAGTTTCCGAGCAGTACGTC. The chain has TRBV11-3 and TRBJ2-7; possibly TRBD2 for D (6 bases). In germline, CDR1 is SGHNT, CDR2 YENEEA. The CDR3 has 13 residues. The ends were cut back, 5 bases at V and 6 bases at J, with 14 bases in the middle.

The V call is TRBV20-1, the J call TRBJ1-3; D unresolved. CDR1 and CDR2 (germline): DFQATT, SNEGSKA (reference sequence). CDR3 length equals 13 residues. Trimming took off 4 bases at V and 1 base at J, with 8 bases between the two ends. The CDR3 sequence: CSAISGSGNTIYF. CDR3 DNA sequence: TGCAGTGCTATTTCGGGTTCTGGAAACACCATATATTTT.

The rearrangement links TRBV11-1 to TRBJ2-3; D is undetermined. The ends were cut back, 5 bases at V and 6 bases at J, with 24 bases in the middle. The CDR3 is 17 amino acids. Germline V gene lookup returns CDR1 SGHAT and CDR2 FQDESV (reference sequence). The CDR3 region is CASSPTSSGGVGDTQYF. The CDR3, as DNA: TGTGCCAGCAGCCCCACATCGTCTGGCGGCGTAGGGGATACGCAGTATTTT.

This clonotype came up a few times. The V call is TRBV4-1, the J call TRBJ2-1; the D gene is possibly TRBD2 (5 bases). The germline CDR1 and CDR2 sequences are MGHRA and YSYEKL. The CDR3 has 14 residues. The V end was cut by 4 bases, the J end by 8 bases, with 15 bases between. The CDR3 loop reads CASSRGVPGHEQFF. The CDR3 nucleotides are TGCGCCAGCAGCCGGGGAGTCCCGGGCCATGAGCAGTTCTTC.

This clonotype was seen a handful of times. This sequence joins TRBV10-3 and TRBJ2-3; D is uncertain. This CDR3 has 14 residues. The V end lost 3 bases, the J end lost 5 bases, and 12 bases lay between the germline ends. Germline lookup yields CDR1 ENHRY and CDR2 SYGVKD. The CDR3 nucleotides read TGTGCCATCAGTGACTCTAGTTTCCGAGATACGCAGTATTTT. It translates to CAISDSSFRDTQYF.

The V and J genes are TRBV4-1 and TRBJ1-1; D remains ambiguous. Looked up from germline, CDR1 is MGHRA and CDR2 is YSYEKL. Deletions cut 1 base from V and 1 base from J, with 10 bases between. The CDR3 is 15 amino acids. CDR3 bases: TGCGCCAGCAGCCAAGTTCCCGGCGGGAACACTGAAGCTTTCTTT. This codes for CASSQVPGGNTEAFF.

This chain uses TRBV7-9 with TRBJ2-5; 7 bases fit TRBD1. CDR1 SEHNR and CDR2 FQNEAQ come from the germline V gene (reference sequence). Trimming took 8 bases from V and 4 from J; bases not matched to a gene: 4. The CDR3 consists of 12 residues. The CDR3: CASEDRRETQYF. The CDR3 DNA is TGTGCCAGCGAGGACAGGAGAGAGACCCAGTACTTC. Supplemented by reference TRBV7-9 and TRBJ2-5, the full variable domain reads DTGVSQNPRHKITKRGQNVTFRCDPISEHNRLYWYRQTLGQGPEFLTYFQNEAQLEKSRLLSDRFSAERPKGSFSTLEIQRTEQGDSAMYLCASEDRRETQYFGPGTRLLVL.

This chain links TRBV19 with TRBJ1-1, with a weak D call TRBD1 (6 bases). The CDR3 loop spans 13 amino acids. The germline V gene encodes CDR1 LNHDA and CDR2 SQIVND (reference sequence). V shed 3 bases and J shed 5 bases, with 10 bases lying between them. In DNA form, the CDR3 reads TGTGCCAGTAGTATTTGGGGGCGGACTGAAGCTTTCTTT. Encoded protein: CASSIWGRTEAFF.

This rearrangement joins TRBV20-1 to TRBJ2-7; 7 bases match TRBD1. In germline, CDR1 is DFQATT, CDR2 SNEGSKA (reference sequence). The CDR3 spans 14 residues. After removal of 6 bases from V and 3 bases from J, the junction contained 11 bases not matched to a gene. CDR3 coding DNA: TGCAGTGCGATAGACAGGGAAGTTTTCTACGAGCAGTACGTC. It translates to CSAIDREVFYEQYV.

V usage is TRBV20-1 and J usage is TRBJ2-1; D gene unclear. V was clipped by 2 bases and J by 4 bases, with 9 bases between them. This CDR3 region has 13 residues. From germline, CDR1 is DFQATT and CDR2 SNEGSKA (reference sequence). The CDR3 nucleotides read TGCAGTGCTAGAAAGCCTGGATACAATGAGCAGTTCTTC. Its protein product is CSARKPGYNEQFF.

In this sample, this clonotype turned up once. The CDR3 DNA follows: TGTGCCAGCAGCTTAATACAGGGGATAGGGTCACCCCTCCACTTT. This codes for CASSLIQGIGSPLHF. This sequence joins TRBV11-2 and TRBJ1-6, with 7 bases fitting TRBD1. J gave up 10 bases and V 2 bases, and 8 bases lay outside the gene matches. Germline loops: CDR1 SGHAT, CDR2 FQNNGV. The CDR3 loop spans 15 amino acids.

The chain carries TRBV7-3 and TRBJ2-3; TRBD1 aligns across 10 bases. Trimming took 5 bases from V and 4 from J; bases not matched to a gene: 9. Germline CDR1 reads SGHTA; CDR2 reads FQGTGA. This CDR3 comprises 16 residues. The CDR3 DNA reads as TGTGCCAGCAGCGCTGGTCCGGGACAGGGGTCAGATACGCAGTATTTT. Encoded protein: CASSAGPGQGSDTQYF.

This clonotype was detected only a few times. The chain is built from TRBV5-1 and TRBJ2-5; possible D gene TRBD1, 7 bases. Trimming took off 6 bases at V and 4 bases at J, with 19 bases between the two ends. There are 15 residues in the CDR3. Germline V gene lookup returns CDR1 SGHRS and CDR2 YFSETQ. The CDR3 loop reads CASIRDSGQVETQYF. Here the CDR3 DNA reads TGCGCCAGCATCCGGGACAGCGGGCAGGTAGAGACCCAGTACTTC.